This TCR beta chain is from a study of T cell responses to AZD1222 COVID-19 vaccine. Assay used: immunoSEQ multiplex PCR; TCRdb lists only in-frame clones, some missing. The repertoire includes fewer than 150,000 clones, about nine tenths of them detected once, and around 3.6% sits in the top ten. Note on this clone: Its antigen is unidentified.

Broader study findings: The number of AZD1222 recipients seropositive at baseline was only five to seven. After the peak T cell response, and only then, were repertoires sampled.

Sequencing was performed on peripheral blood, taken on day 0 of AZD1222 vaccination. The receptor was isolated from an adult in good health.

CDR3 protein: CASRELSIGETYGYTF. The CDR3 bases are TGTGCCAGCCGTGAATTGTCGATCGGGGAAACCTATGGCTACACCTTC. The chain uses TRBV27 and TRBJ1-2; D is unresolved. CDR3 size: 16 residues. Trimming took off 8 bases at V and 4 bases at J, with 23 bases between the two ends. In germline, CDR1 is MNHEY, CDR2 SMNVEV (reference sequence).